These 5 T cell receptor beta chains were sequenced from one sample in a study of blood T cell repertoires in COVID-19. Measured with immunoSEQ multiplex PCR; TCRdb has only the in-frame clones, and not every one. The sample records under 350,000 clones, around 90% being singletons. Sequencing was done on a sample of PBMCs or T cells enriched from blood (not recorded which). These TCRs come from a woman aged 40-49 years who had recovered from COVID-19.

V and J are TRBV5-8 and TRBJ1-2, with 8 nucleotides matching TRBD1. Germline V gene sequence: CDR1 SGHTS, CDR2 YDEGEE. V trimming: 6 bases; J trimming: 9 bases; junction bases outside the gene matches: 13. The CDR3 is 14 residues long. CDR3 DNA sequence: TGTGCCAGCACCCCAGGCGGGACAGGTCGAAGCTACACCTTC. Translation gives CASTPGGTGRSYTF.

The V gene is TRBV7-2, the J gene TRBJ1-1, with TRBD1 as a possible D gene (5 bases). From germline, CDR1 is SGHTA and CDR2 FQGNSA. Trimming took off 3 bases at V and 4 bases at J, with 9 bases between the two ends. The CDR3 consists of 13 residues. In DNA, the CDR3 is TGTGCCAGCAGCTTCGGAGGGGCCACTGAAGCTTTCTTT. Translated, it gives CASSFGGATEAFF.

V and J are TRBV5-5 and TRBJ2-3; no reliable D call. This CDR3 comprises 15 residues. Trimming removed 0 bases at V and 0 bases at J, with 8 bases between. Germline V CDR1 and CDR2: SGHKS, YYEKEE (reference sequence). CDR3 in amino acids: CASSLVQQSTDTQYF. The CDR3 DNA reads TGTGCCAGCAGCTTGGTACAGCAAAGCACAGATACGCAGTATTTT.

V usage is TRBV19 and J usage is TRBJ2-2; 7 nucleotides align to TRBD2. The CDR3 loop spans 11 amino acids. The ends lost 8 bases at V and 8 bases at J; junction bases unmatched: 2. Germline CDR1 LNHDA, CDR2 SQIVND (reference sequence). The chain's CDR3 is CASGLVGELFF. In DNA, the CDR3 is TGTGCCAGTGGACTAGTGGGGGAGCTGTTTTTT.

The chain combines TRBV7-9 with TRBJ2-3; 11 positions match TRBD2. V dropped 4 bases and J dropped 2; count of bases not matched to a gene: 8. Germline assignment: CDR1 SEHNR and CDR2 FQNEAQ (reference sequence). This CDR3 comprises 17 residues. This CDR3 is CASSSLQGLAATDTQYF. Written as DNA, the CDR3 is TGTGCCAGCAGCTCTTTACAGGGACTAGCGGCCACAGATACGCAGTATTTT.